A single T cell receptor beta chain is shown here with its context. During cDNA synthesis, UMIs that each contained a 6-nucleotide sample barcode were added by means of template switching. For each CDR3 protein, TCRdb gives one entry from its re-call of the 5' RACE reads, without DNA. The data show fewer than 550,000 distinct CDR3 sequences, and the top ten clones hold about 2.4%. This sample stems from a study of monozygotic twins with inflammatory bowel disease. The germline V gene has CDR1 ENHRY and CDR2 SYGVKD. The CDR3 loop spans 16 amino acids. This rearrangement joins TRBV10-3 to TRBJ2-5; the TRBD1 assignment by TCRdb is unverifiable without DNA. This sequence was found in a human donor with ulcerative colitis or Crohn's disease, or a healthy co-twin of an affected twin (not recorded which). Sequencing was done on a sample of blood. This CDR3 is CAISGESPGTGGTQYF.